This TCR beta chain was identified during a study of cytomegalovirus exposure and HLA in healthy donors. A few counts support this clone. The antigen is not known. Findings of the study overall: Reports described diagnosis of cytomegalovirus status by the classifier as highly specific and sensitive. TCR association rates varied by HLA locus in a later analysis, with DRB1 highest and HLA-C lowest.

In the PCR, 60 Vbeta and 13 Jbeta primers were used. Clones were sequenced by immunoSEQ multiplex PCR, and TCRdb holds only the in-frame ones, with some missing. The data show about 130,000 clones, approximately 80% seen once. V was shortened by 2 bases and J by 0 bases, with 2 bases between the two germline ends. In germline, CDR1 is MDHEN, CDR2 SYDVKM. The CDR3 consists of 12 residues. The V gene is TRBV28, the J gene TRBJ2-7; D call uncertain. The sequenced sample was PBMCs. The clonotype originates from a woman in her late teens or twenties in good health and CMV-seronegative. The CDR3 region is CASSLRSYEQYF. DNA of the CDR3: TGTGCCAGCAGTTTACGCTCCTACGAGCAGTACTTC.